The 20 T cell receptor beta chains below all came from one sample that was sequenced in a study of blood T cell repertoires in COVID-19. Some clones are missing from TCRdb's copy, which holds only in-frame ones; the method was immunoSEQ multiplex PCR. The table has approximately 400,000 clones, approximately 77% seen once. Source material: peripheral blood. Source of these receptors: a human donor with acute or convalescent COVID-19. The donor label of this sample is uncertain.

This chain connects TRBV6-5 to TRBJ1-2; D is ambiguous. Germline V gene data show CDR1 as MNHEY and CDR2 as SVGAGI. This CDR3 is 13 amino acids long. With 5 bases removed from V and 0 bases from J, the gap between germline ends came to 7 bases. The CDR3 DNA reads TGTGCCAGCAGTCGGAGAGCTAACTATGGCTACACCTTC. Amino acids: CASSRRANYGYTF.

The V gene is TRBV5-5, the J gene TRBJ2-1; a weak D match, TRBD2 (5 bases). The germline V gene encodes CDR1 SGHKS and CDR2 YYEKEE (reference sequence). CDR3 length: 16 residues. Trimming pared 3 bases from V and 0 bases from J, leaving 13 bases between. CDR3 amino acids: CASSWGDASSYNEQFF. CDR3 bases: TGTGCCAGCAGCTGGGGAGACGCTAGCTCCTACAATGAGCAGTTCTTC. The full variable domain, with the rest looked up from reference TRBV5-5 and TRBJ2-1, is DAGVTQSPTHLIKTRGQQVTLRCSPISGHKSVSWYQQVLGQGPQFIFQYYEKEERGRGNFPDRFSARQFPNYSSELNVNALLLGDSALYLCASSWGDASSYNEQFFGPGTRLTVL.

V is TRBV18 and J is TRBJ1-1; a weak D match, TRBD1 (6 bases). The V gene's germline CDR1 is KGHSH and CDR2 LQKENI. This CDR3 has 15 residues. V lost 6 bases to trimming and J lost 3 bases, with 17 bases between them. The CDR3 is CASSSRQGRDTEAFF. CDR3 nucleotide sequence: TGTGCCAGCTCGTCGCGGCAGGGGCGGGACACTGAAGCTTTCTTT.

V gene TRBV13 combines with J gene TRBJ2-1, with 9 bases matching TRBD2. There are 15 residues in the CDR3. Germline CDR1 reads PRHDT; CDR2 reads FYEKMQ (reference sequence). Trimming removed 4 bases from V and 7 bases from J; junction bases left unmatched: 8. CDR3 nucleotides: TGTGCCAGCAGCTCGGGACTAGCAACAGGTAATGAGCAGTTCTTC. Amino acid sequence: CASSSGLATGNEQFF.

This chain uses TRBV5-5 with TRBJ1-2; 8 bases line up with TRBD1. This CDR3 is built from 13 residues. V lost 4 bases, J lost 7 bases, and 6 bases stayed unmatched. Germline values: CDR1 SGHKS, CDR2 YYEKEE (reference sequence). The CDR3 coding sequence is TGTGCCAGCAGCCCCGCAGGGGGCTTTGGCTACACCTTC. Protein sequence: CASSPAGGFGYTF.

This rearrangement joins TRBV3-1 (or the pseudogene TRBV3-2) to TRBJ1-6; D gene ambiguous. The germline V gene has CDR1 LGHDT and CDR2 YNNKEL (reference sequence). V was shortened by 0 bases and J by 7 bases, with 4 bases between the two germline ends. This CDR3 has 13 amino acids. The CDR3 nucleotides read TGTGCCAGCAGCCAAGAAATAAATTCACCCCTCCACTTT. Encoded protein: CASSQEINSPLHF.

This chain uses TRBV29-1 with TRBJ1-6; the D gene is possibly TRBD1 (5 bases). CDR3 size: 13 residues. Germline CDR1 SQVTM, CDR2 ANQGSEA. The ends were cut back, 7 bases at V and 6 bases at J, with 13 bases in the middle. The DNA of the CDR3 is TGCAGCGCGAAGCGGGGCCCTAATTCACCCCTCCACTTT. It codes for CSAKRGPNSPLHF.

The chain carries TRBV30 and TRBJ2-6; D gene unclear. The germline V gene encodes CDR1 GTSNPN and CDR2 SVGIG (reference sequence). CDR3 length: 17 residues. The V end was cut by 3 bases, the J end by 0 bases, with 15 bases between. CDR3 in amino acids: CAWRQTPLNSGANVLTF. The CDR3 DNA reads as TGTGCCTGGAGACAGACGCCTCTAAACTCTGGGGCCAACGTCCTGACTTTC.

This sequence joins TRBV18 and TRBJ2-1; TRBD1 aligns across 8 bases. Trimming at V came to 4 bases and at J to 12 bases, leaving 11 bases not matched to a gene. CDR1 and CDR2 from the germline V gene are KGHSH and LQKENI. CDR3 length: 14 residues. This CDR3 reads CASSLGTGPDRQFF. DNA of the CDR3: TGTGCCAGCTCACTGGGGACAGGTCCCGATCGGCAGTTCTTC.

The gene calls are TRBV19 and TRBJ1-4, with D tentatively TRBD1 (5 bases). Germline-derived CDR1 and CDR2 are LNHDA and SQIVND (reference sequence). The CDR3 length is 13 residues. V lost 7 bases to trimming and J lost 8 bases, with 14 bases between them. CDR3 protein: CASTGQGGEKLFF. In nucleotides, the CDR3 is TGTGCCAGTACTGGGCAGGGAGGCGAAAAACTGTTTTTT. The variable domain in full, with the rest retrieved from reference TRBV19 and TRBJ1-4, is DGGITQSPKYLFRKEGQNVTLSCEQNLNHDAMYWYRQDPGQGLRLIYYSQIVNDFQKGDIAEGYSVSREKKESFPLTVTSAQKNPTAFYLCASTGQGGEKLFFGSGTQLSVL.

The chain's CDR3 is CASSPLGVQGIAFF. The CDR3 DNA reads TGTGCCAGCTCACCACTCGGCGTCCAGGGCATAGCTTTCTTT. The chain employs TRBV18 and TRBJ1-1, with D perhaps matching TRBD1 (5 bases). Per the germline V gene, CDR1 is KGHSH and CDR2 is LQKENI. The V end lost 1 base, the J end lost 10 bases, and 16 bases lay between the germline ends. This CDR3 contains 14 residues.

This rearrangement joins TRBV6-2 or TRBV6-3 to TRBJ2-6, with TRBD1 identical over 10 bases. Germline CDR1 reads MNHEY; CDR2 reads SVGEGT. This CDR3 is 17 amino acids long. With V trimmed by 7 bases and J by 4 bases, 10 bases remained unmatched. For the CDR3, the DNA is TGTGCCAGCACCCCGAGACAGGGGGCCGCAGGGGCCAACGTCCTGACTTTC. It codes for CASTPRQGAAGANVLTF.

The CDR3 DNA follows: TGCGCCAGCAGCTTGGCCCAACTCGCCGGGAGGGGGGGTGAGCAGTTCTTC. The encoded protein is CASSLAQLAGRGGEQFF. This chain joins TRBV5-1 and TRBJ2-1, with 8 bases fitting TRBD2. Germline assignment: CDR1 SGHRS and CDR2 YFSETQ. Unmatched junction bases numbered 14, after V lost 0 bases and J lost 9 bases. The CDR3 has 17 amino acids. Looking up the rest from reference TRBV5-1 and TRBJ2-1 gives the full variable domain: KAGVTQTPRYLIKTRGQQVTLSCSPISGHRSVSWYQQTPGQGLQFLFEYFSETQRNKGNFPGRFSGRQFSNSRSEMNVSTLELGDSALYLCASSLAQLAGRGGEQFFGPGTRLTVL.

The J gene is TRBJ2-1, the V gene TRBV6-4; 10 nucleotides line up with TRBD2. Germline loops: CDR1 MRHNA, CDR2 SNTAGT. CDR3 length: 21 amino acids. J was trimmed by 7 bases and V by 0 bases; bases with no gene match: 21. This CDR3 reads CASSDSGGAGLAGDPRNEQFF. In DNA form, the CDR3 reads TGTGCCAGCAGTGACTCAGGAGGGGCCGGGCTAGCGGGAGACCCGCGGAATGAGCAGTTCTTC.

V usage is TRBV7-8 and J usage is TRBJ2-2, with a possible D match to TRBD2 (6 bases). This CDR3 has 17 amino acids. V gave up 4 bases and J gave up 2 bases, with 17 bases separating them. Germline V lookup: CDR1 SGHVS, CDR2 FQNEAQ. Written as DNA, the CDR3 is TGTGCCAGCAGCTCGAGATTTAGCGGAATAAACACCGGGGAGCTGTTTTTT. Translating it yields CASSSRFSGINTGELFF.

The CDR3 nucleotides are TGTGCCAGCAGCTTAGGTGGCATGGGCTACACCTTC. Its protein is CASSLGGMGYTF. The chain employs TRBV7-9 and TRBJ1-2, with D hard to call. The CDR3 runs to 12 residues. V was shortened by 1 base and J by 8 bases, with 8 bases between the two germline ends. Germline V lookup: CDR1 SEHNR, CDR2 FQNEAQ (reference sequence).

The DNA of the CDR3 is TGTGCCACCAGCAGTTTAAACGACGACTGGCCCGAAATCACAGATACGCAGTATTTT. It encodes CATSSLNDDWPEITDTQYF. The rearrangement links TRBV15 to TRBJ2-3; D is undetermined. V shed 3 bases and J shed 2 bases, with 24 bases lying between them. This CDR3 contains 19 residues. Germline lookup yields CDR1 LNHNV and CDR2 YYDKDF (reference sequence).

Of note for this clone: This specimen includes other DNA sequences encoding the same CDR3. The rearrangement joins TRBV7-9 to TRBJ1-5; tentative D call: TRBD1 (6 bases). Trimming removed 3 bases at V and 4 bases at J, with 7 bases between. Germline loops: CDR1 SEHNR, CDR2 FQNEAQ (reference sequence). The CDR3 contains 13 residues. CDR3 in DNA: TGTGCCAGCAGCTTCACAGGGAATCAGCCCCAGCATTTT. It is translated as CASSFTGNQPQHF. Drawing the rest from reference TRBV7-9 and TRBJ1-5, the complete variable domain is DTGVSQNPRHKITKRGQNVTFRCDPISEHNRLYWYRQTLGQGPEFLTYFQNEAQLEKSRLLSDRFSAERPKGSFSTLEIQRTEQGDSAMYLCASSFTGNQPQHFGDGTRLSIL.

This clone turned up a few times. The rearrangement links TRBV29-1 to TRBJ1-1, with 7 nucleotides matching TRBD1. Germline V gene data show CDR1 as SQVTM and CDR2 as ANQGSEA. After removal of 5 bases from V and 3 bases from J, the junction contained 12 bases not matched to a gene. The CDR3 sequence is 15 residues long. In DNA, the CDR3 is TGCAGCGTTAGGAGGGCAGGGGGTAGCTACACTGAAGCTTTCTTT. Its translation is CSVRRAGGSYTEAFF.

V usage is TRBV6-1 and J usage is TRBJ1-2, with 7 bases aligning to TRBD1. V dropped 3 bases and J dropped 10; count of bases not matched to a gene: 8. In germline, CDR1 is MNHNS, CDR2 SASEGT. The CDR3 loop spans 13 amino acids. The DNA for the CDR3 is TGTGCCAGCAGTGAGGCTAAAACAGGGGCCTACACCTTC. Translated: CASSEAKTGAYTF.